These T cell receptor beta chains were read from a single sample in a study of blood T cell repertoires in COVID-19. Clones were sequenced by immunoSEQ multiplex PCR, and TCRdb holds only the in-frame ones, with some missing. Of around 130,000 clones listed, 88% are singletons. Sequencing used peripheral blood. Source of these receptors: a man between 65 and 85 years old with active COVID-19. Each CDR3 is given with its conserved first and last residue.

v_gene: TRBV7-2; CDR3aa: CASSFPTGGYGYTF
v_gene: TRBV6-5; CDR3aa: CASSYSDRGQRTEAFF
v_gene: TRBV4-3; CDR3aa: CASSLVAGVGTEAFF
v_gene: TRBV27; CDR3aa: CASRKQGARDQPQHF
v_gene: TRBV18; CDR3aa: CASSPGTSGGLTDTQYF
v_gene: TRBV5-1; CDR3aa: CASSESGGAGAFF
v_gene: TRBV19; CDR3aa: CASSIDKTSGRGAGELFF
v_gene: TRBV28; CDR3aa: CASSPTGVSEAFF
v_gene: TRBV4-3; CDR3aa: CASSQDLRGGGTGELFF
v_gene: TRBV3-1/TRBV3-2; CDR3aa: CASSQRASSYNSPLHF
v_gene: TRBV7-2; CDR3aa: CASSLDTGWSYGYTF
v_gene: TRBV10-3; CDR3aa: CATNRDMGYEQYF